This T cell receptor (beta chain) was sequenced during a study of blood T cell repertoires in COVID-19. Study-level information: COVID-19 samples collected from the United States, Italy and Spain covered acute and convalescent phases. Nucleic acid was either cDNA or gDNA, and it came from T cells, B-cell-depleted T cells, or PBMCs.

As processed by the authors: Researchers report that nucleated cell counts were estimated from reference gene primer amplification. The table came from immunoSEQ multiplex PCR; TCRdb's copy has only in-frame clones and leaves some out. D and trimming were read from the DNA, whereas the V and J calls and clone size are those reported in that table. Of 150,000 to 200,000 clones in the sample, 70% to 90% were seen once. The source material was peripheral blood. This clonotype was obtained from a man aged 18-30 years who had recovered from COVID-19.

The CDR3 sequence is CASRGVTIPGNTIYF. DNA of the CDR3: TGTGCCAGTCGGGGGGTAACGATACCTGGAAACACCATATATTTT. The V and J genes are TRBV19 and TRBJ1-3; the D gene is possibly TRBD1 (5 bases). The germline gives CDR1 LNHDA, CDR2 SQIVND (reference sequence). V was pared by 8 bases and J by 2 bases, with 16 bases between. This CDR3 has 15 amino acids.